There are a few counts of the clone carrying this TCR beta chain. Its antigen is not identified. These data belong to a study of identical twins. Study-wide findings and caveats: Twin sharing of out-of-frame TCR alpha was underestimated by models in monozygotic pairs.

A universal primer binding site was introduced by template switching. The final cDNA contained unique molecular identifiers. Each CDR3 protein gets one entry after TCRdb re-called the 5' RACE reads with MiXCR. Among about 890,000 distinct CDR3 sequences listed, roughly an eighth were seen once. The CDR3 consists of 14 residues. The J segment lost 0 bases and the V segment lost 8 bases, leaving 4 bases of the junction unmatched. The germline V gene encodes CDR1 SNHLY and CDR2 FYNNEI. With no exceptions, donors were healthy Caucasians. These data are also associated with another study on yellow fever vaccine responses in identical twins.

This receptor was obtained from a woman between 18 and 29 years old in good health. This chain connects TRBV2 to TRBJ2-7; 10 bases align to TRBD1. The specimen was PBMCs. The CDR3: CASAWTGGSYEQYF. The CDR3 DNA is TGTGCCAGCGCGTGGACAGGGGGCTCCTACGAGCAGTACTTC.